The 12 T cell receptor beta chains given below trace back to one sample, sequenced in a study of cytomegalovirus exposure and HLA in healthy donors. With 60 Vbeta and 13 Jbeta primers, the PCR was carried out. The repertoire was sequenced with immunoSEQ multiplex PCR; TCRdb's copy has only in-frame clones and lacks some. The repertoire holds some 79,000 clones, roughly 61% seen once, with around 16% in the top ten. The specimen sequenced was PBMCs. These receptors were obtained from a woman aged 40 to 49 in good health and CMV-seropositive.

The chain recombines TRBV7-9 with TRBJ2-1; TRBD1 agrees at 10 bases. The CDR3 spans 16 residues. Per germline, CDR1 SEHNR and CDR2 FQNEAQ (reference sequence). The V and J ends lost 5 bases and 2 bases, in that order; junction bases with no gene match: 6. Written as DNA, the CDR3 is TGTGCCAGCAGCCAGAGACAGGGGGCGGCCTACAATGAGCAGTTCTTC. Protein sequence: CASSQRQGAAYNEQFF.

V gene TRBV7-2 combines with J gene TRBJ2-7, with TRBD1 matching over 8 bases. CDR1 is SGHTA, CDR2 FQGNSA, per germline. V lost 5 bases to trimming and J lost 7 bases; unmatched junction nucleotides: 13. This CDR3 is 15 amino acids long. This CDR3 is CASSPAGGALYEQYF. DNA of the CDR3: TGTGCCAGCAGCCCAGCAGGGGGCGCGTTATATGAGCAGTACTTC.

This chain connects TRBV7-2 to TRBJ1-1; 7 bases align to TRBD1. The V segment lost 2 bases and the J segment 10 bases; nucleotides outside the gene matches: 7. The CDR3 loop spans 13 amino acids. Germline values: CDR1 SGHTA, CDR2 FQGNSA. For the CDR3, the DNA is TGTGCCAGCAGCTTAATTGAGGGGGCGCGAGCTTTCTTT. Its protein is CASSLIEGARAFF. Variable domain in full (rest from reference TRBV7-2 and TRBJ1-1): GAGVSQSPSNKVTEKGKDVELRCDPISGHTALYWYRQSLGQGLEFLIYFQGNSAPDKSGLPSDRFSAERTGGSVSTLTIQRTQQEDSAVYLCASSLIEGARAFFGQGTRLTVV.

This chain links TRBV7-8 with TRBJ1-5, with D maybe TRBD1 (6 bases). V lost 2 bases and J lost 5, with 19 bases in between. Germline V gene lookup returns CDR1 SGHVS and CDR2 FQNEAQ. The CDR3 contains 17 residues. The CDR3 DNA reads TGTGCCAGCAGCTTAAATTTGGCGCCAGGGGTGGATCAGCCCCAGCATTTT. Encoded protein: CASSLNLAPGVDQPQHF.

The chain recombines TRBV27 with TRBJ2-7, with TRBD2 matching 7 bases. The CDR3 runs 14 residues. In germline, CDR1 is MNHEY, CDR2 SMNVEV (reference sequence). The ends lost 4 bases at V and 9 bases at J; junction bases unmatched: 12. The CDR3 loop is CASSSRREGSRQYF. The CDR3 DNA sequence: TGTGCCAGCAGTTCGAGGAGGGAGGGGAGTAGGCAGTACTTC.

The J gene is TRBJ2-5, the V gene TRBV5-1; the match to TRBD1 covers 8 bases. The end of the DNA fits TRBJ2-7 better, so the J call may be wrong. The CDR3 runs to 15 residues. Germline V CDR1 and CDR2: SGHRS, YFSETQ. In nucleotides, the CDR3 is TGCGCCAGCAGCTTGGGAGGGACAGGCCTCTACGAGCAGTACTTC. Its translation: CASSLGGTGLYEQYF.

The rearrangement links TRBV27 to TRBJ1-5, with D tentatively TRBD1 (6 bases). Trimming took off 8 bases at V and 1 base at J, with 21 bases between the two ends. The CDR3 runs to 17 residues. Germline CDR1 MNHEY, CDR2 SMNVEV (reference sequence). The CDR3 protein is CASRPLVRGPSNQPQHF. CDR3 in DNA: TGTGCCAGCCGACCGCTAGTCAGGGGCCCAAGCAATCAGCCCCAGCATTTT.

The chain couples TRBV5-1 to TRBJ2-5; TRBD2 agrees at 7 bases. Germline V CDR1 and CDR2: SGHRS, YFSETQ. There are 15 residues in the CDR3. V shed 3 bases, J shed 0 bases, and the junction held 5 bases outside the gene matches. CDR3 loop: CASSWTSSYQETQYF. The CDR3 DNA reads as TGCGCCAGCAGCTGGACTAGTTCTTACCAAGAGACCCAGTACTTC.

This chain uses TRBV7-2 with TRBJ2-2, with 7 bases fitting TRBD2. Germline assignment: CDR1 SGHTA and CDR2 FQGNSA. This CDR3 comprises 16 residues. The V gene end was trimmed by 5 bases and the J gene end by 7 bases; junction bases not matched to a gene: 13. The CDR3: CASSKRSGGSFGELFF. As DNA, the CDR3 is TGTGCCAGCAGCAAGAGGTCGGGCGGGAGTTTCGGGGAGCTGTTTTTT.

The chain employs TRBV7-2 and TRBJ2-7, with 10 positions matching TRBD2. Germline CDR1 SGHTA, CDR2 FQGNSA. The CDR3 is 17 residues long. The junction had 8 bases not matched to a gene; V was cut back by 1 base and J by 2 bases. CDR3 amino acids: CASSLGGPSGSTYEQYF. The DNA for the CDR3 is TGTGCCAGCAGCTTAGGCGGACCTAGCGGGAGCACCTACGAGCAGTACTTC.

The chain has TRBV5-1 and TRBJ2-1; D is uncertain. There are 16 residues in the CDR3. In germline, CDR1 is SGHRS, CDR2 YFSETQ. With 0 bases removed from V and 6 bases from J, the gap between germline ends came to 16 bases. This CDR3 reads CASSLGIGASINEQFF. The CDR3 coding sequence is TGCGCCAGCAGCTTGGGTATCGGAGCATCAATCAATGAGCAGTTCTTC.

The genes are TRBV7-9 and TRBJ1-6; tentative D call: TRBD1 (5 bases). V shed 5 bases and J shed 8 bases, with 16 bases lying between them. Looked up from germline, CDR1 is SEHNR and CDR2 is FQNEAQ (reference sequence). This CDR3 has 15 amino acids. Here the CDR3 reads CASSPREGSYSPLHF. DNA of the CDR3: TGTGCCAGCAGCCCCAGGGAGGGAAGTTATTCACCCCTCCACTTT.